This T cell receptor (beta chain) is drawn from a study of blood T cells in healthy people across ages. Next came a second PCR, run for roughly 6 to 11 cycles, which used a sample-barcoded 5' primer along with a J-beta primer mix. TCRdb processed the 5' RACE reads anew with MiXCR; each CDR3 protein has one entry. The table lists 650,000 to 700,000 distinct CDR3 sequences, 45% to 60% of them singletons, with approximately 15% in the top ten. Points on this clonotype: The antigen remains unidentified.

Sample donors were healthy Caucasian individuals that came from Russia, aged roughly 6 to 100. Collection of around 10 milliliters of peripheral blood was performed for each donor. Points from the study as a whole: Per million T cells, TCR beta diversity dropped roughly linearly as age increased. Long-lived donors exceeded aged donors in naive CD4+ cells and diversity.

V dropped 5 bases and J dropped 2; count of bases not matched to a gene: 7. Per germline, CDR1 SEHNR and CDR2 FQNEAQ (reference sequence). The CDR3 is 16 amino acids. The sample comprised blood. The origin of this receptor is a woman of 80 years or more in good health. The V gene is TRBV7-9, the J gene TRBJ2-3; 10 bases align to TRBD1. Here the CDR3 DNA reads TGTGCCAGCAGCCCGGGGACAGGGGCCCCCACAGATACGCAGTATTTT. This sequence encodes CASSPGTGAPTDTQYF.